What follows is one T cell receptor beta chain and its context. The data were obtained in a study of blood T cell repertoires in COVID-19. Study-level information: Material from acute and convalescent COVID-19 was sourced from the United States, Italy and Spain.

Germline V gene data show CDR1 as MDHEN and CDR2 as SYDVKM. Trimming removed 7 bases from V and 1 base from J, with 14 bases in between. This CDR3 spans 15 amino acids. In the original workflow: Reference gene primer amplification gave estimated nucleated cell counts. Libraries were prepared by immunoSEQ multiplex PCR; TCRdb keeps only in-frame clonotypes and omits some of them. For V, J and clone size, that table is used; D and trimming come from the DNA. The sample has 100,000 or so clones; around 84% are singletons. This TCR was recovered from an older woman with active or convalescent COVID-19. The genes are TRBV28 and TRBJ1-3; D uncertain. Material: peripheral blood. The CDR3 protein is CASTSPGRSGNTIYF. Here the CDR3 DNA reads TGTGCCAGCACCTCCCCCGGCAGGTCTGGAAACACCATATATTTT.